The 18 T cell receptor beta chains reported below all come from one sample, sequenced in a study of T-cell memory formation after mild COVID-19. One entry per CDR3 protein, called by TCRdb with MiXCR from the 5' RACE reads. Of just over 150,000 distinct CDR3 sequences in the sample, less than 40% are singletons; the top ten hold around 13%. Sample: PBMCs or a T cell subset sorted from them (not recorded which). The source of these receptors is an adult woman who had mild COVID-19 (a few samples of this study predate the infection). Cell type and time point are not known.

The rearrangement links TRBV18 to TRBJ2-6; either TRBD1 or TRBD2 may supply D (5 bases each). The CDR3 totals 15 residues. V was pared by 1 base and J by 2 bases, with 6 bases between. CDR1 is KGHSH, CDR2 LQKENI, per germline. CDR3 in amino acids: CASSPLGPGANVLTF. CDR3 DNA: TGTGCCAGCTCACCACTGGGACCTGGGGCCAACGTCCTGACTTTC.

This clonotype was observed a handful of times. As DNA, the CDR3 is TGTGCCAGCAGCCCCAAGCGGGGGCCGGGGGATGAGCAGTTCTTC. Residues: CASSPKRGPGDEQFF. The chain combines TRBV6-4 with TRBJ2-1; TRBD2 aligns across 8 bases. The CDR3 runs 15 residues. V lost 6 bases, J lost 8 bases, and 12 bases stayed unmatched. CDR1 is MRHNA, CDR2 SNTAGT, per germline.

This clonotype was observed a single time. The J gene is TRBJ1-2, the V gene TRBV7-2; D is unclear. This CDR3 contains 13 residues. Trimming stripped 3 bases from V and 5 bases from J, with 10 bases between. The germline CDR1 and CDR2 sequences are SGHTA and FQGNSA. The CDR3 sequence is CASSFTQIYGYTF. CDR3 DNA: TGTGCCAGCAGCTTTACACAGATATATGGCTACACCTTC. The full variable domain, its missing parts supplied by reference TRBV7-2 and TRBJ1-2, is GAGVSQSPSNKVTEKGKDVELRCDPISGHTALYWYRQSLGQGLEFLIYFQGNSAPDKSGLPSDRFSAERTGGSVSTLTIQRTQQEDSAVYLCASSFTQIYGYTFGSGTRLTVV.

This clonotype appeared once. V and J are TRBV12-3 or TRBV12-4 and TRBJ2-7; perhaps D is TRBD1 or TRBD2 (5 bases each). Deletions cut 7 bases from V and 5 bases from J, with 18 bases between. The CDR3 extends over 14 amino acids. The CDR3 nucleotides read TGTGCCAGCACCTCCGGGACGGCTTTGGACGAGCAGTACTTC. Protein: CASTSGTALDEQYF.

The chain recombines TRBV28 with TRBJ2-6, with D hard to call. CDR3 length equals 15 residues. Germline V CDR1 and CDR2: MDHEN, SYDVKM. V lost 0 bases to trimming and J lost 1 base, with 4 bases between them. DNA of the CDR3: TGTGCCAGCAGTTTATGGGCTTCTGGGGCCAACGTCCTGACTTTC. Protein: CASSLWASGANVLTF.

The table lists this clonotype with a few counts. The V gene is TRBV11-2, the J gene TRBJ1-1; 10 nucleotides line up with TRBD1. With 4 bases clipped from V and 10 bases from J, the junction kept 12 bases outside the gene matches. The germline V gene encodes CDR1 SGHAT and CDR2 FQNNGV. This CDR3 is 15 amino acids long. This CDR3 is CASSSIRDRGPGAFF. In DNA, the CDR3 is TGTGCCAGCAGCTCAATCCGAGACAGGGGGCCGGGAGCTTTCTTT.

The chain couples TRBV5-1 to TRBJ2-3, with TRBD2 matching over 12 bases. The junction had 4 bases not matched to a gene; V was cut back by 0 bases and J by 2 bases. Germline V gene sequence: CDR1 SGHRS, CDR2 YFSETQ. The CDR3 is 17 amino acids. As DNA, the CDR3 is TGCGCCAGCAGCTTGGCTAGCGGGGGGGACACCACAGATACGCAGTATTTT. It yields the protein CASSLASGGDTTDTQYF.

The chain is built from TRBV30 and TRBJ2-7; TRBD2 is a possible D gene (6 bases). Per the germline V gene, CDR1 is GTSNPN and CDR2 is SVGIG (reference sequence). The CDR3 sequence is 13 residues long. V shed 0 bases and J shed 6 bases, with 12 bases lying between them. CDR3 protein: CAWSVGLGGEQYF. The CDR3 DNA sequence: TGTGCCTGGAGTGTAGGTTTGGGGGGCGAGCAGTACTTC. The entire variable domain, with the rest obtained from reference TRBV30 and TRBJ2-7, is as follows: SQTIHQWPATLVQPVGSPLSLECTVEGTSNPNLYWYRQAAGRGLQLLFYSVGIGQISSEVPQNLSASRPQDRQFILSSKKLLLSDSGFYLCAWSVGLGGEQYFGPGTRLTVT.

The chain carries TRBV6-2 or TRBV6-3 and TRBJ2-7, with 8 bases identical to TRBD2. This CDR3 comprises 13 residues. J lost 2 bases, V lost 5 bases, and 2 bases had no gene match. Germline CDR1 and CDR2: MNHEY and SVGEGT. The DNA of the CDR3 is TGTGCCAGCAGTACTAGCGGTACCTACGAGCAGTACTTC. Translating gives CASSTSGTYEQYF.

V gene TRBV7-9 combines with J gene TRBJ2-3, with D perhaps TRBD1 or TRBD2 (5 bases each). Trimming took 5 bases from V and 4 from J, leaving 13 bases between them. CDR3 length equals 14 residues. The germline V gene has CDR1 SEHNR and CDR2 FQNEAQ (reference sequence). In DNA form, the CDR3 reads TGTGCCAGCAGCCCCCCCCGGGGCGCAGATACGCAGTATTTT. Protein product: CASSPPRGADTQYF.

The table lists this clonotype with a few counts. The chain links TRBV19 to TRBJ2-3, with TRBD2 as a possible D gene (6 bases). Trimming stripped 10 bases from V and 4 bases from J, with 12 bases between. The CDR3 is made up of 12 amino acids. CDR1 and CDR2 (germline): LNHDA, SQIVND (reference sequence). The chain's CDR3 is CAKVLAADTQYF. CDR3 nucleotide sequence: TGTGCCAAGGTACTAGCTGCAGATACGCAGTATTTT.

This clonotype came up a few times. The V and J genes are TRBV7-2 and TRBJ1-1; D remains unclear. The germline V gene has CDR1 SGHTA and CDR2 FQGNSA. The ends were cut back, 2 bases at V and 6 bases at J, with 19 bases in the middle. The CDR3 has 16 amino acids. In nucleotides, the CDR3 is TGTGCCAGCAGCTTAACCCCCGGCGCCTGGAAACCTGAAGCTTTCTTT. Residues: CASSLTPGAWKPEAFF. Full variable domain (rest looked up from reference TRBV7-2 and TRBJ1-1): GAGVSQSPSNKVTEKGKDVELRCDPISGHTALYWYRQSLGQGLEFLIYFQGNSAPDKSGLPSDRFSAERTGGSVSTLTIQRTQQEDSAVYLCASSLTPGAWKPEAFFGQGTRLTVV.

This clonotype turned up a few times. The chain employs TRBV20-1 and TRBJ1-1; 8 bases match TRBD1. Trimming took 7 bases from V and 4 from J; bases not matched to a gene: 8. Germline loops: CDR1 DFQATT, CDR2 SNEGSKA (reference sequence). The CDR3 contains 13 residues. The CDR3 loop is CSVPTGAVTEAFF. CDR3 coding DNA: TGCAGTGTCCCGACAGGGGCGGTCACTGAAGCTTTCTTT.

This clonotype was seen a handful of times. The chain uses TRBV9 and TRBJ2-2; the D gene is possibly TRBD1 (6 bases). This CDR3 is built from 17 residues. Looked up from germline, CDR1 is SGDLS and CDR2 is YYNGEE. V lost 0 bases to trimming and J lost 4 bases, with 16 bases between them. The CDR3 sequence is CASSVVSQGRGTGELFF. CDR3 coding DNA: TGTGCCAGCAGCGTAGTATCGCAGGGCAGGGGCACCGGGGAGCTGTTTTTT.

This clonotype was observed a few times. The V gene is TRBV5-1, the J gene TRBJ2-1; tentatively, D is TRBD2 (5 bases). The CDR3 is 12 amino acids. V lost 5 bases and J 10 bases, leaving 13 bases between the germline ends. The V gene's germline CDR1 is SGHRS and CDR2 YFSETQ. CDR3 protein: CASRSLADEQFF. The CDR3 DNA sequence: TGCGCCAGCAGATCGCTAGCCGACGAGCAGTTCTTC.

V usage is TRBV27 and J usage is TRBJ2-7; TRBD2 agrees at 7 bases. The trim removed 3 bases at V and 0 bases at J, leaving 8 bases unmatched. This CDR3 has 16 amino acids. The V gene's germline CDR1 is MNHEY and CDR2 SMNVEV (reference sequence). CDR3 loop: CASSLTGLTNSYEQYF. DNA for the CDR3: TGTGCCAGCAGTTTGACGGGACTAACCAACTCCTACGAGCAGTACTTC.

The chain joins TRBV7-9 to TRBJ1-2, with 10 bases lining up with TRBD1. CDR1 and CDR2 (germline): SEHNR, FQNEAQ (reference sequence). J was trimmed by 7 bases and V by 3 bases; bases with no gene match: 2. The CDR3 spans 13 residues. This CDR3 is CASSLGQGLGYTF. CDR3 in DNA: TGTGCCAGCAGCTTGGGACAGGGGCTTGGCTACACCTTC.

CDR3 sequence (DNA): TGTGCCAGCAGCTTAGGAGGTATGGGGGTCGATACTGAAGCTTTCTTT. Its translation is CASSLGGMGVDTEAFF. This chain uses TRBV7-2 with TRBJ1-1, with D possibly matching TRBD1 (5 bases). The CDR3 sequence is 16 residues long. Germline V gene sequence: CDR1 SGHTA, CDR2 FQGNSA. Trimming removed 1 base from V and 5 bases from J, with 17 bases in between.